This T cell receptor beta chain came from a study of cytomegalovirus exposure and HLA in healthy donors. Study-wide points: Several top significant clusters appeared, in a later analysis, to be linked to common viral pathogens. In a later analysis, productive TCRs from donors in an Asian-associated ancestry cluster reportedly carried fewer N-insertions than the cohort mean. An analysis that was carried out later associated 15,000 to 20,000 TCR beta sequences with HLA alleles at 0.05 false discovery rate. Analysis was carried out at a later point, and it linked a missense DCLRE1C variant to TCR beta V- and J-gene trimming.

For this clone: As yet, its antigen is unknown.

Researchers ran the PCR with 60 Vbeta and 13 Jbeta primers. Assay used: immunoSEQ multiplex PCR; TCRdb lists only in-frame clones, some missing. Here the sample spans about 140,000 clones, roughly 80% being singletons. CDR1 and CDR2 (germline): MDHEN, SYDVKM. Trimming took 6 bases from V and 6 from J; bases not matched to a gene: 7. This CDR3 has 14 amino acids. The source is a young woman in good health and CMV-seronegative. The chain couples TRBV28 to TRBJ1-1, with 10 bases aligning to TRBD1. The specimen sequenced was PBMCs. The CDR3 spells CASSRAGQGAEAFF. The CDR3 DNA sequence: TGTGCCAGCAGCCGAGCCGGACAGGGGGCTGAAGCTTTCTTT. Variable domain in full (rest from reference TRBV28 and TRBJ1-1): DVKVTQSSRYLVKRTGEKVFLECVQDMDHENMFWYRQDPGLGLRLIYFSYDVKMKEKGDIPEGYSVSREKKERFSLILESASTNQTSMYLCASSRAGQGAEAFFGQGTRLTVV.